This T cell receptor beta chain was obtained from a study of cytomegalovirus exposure and HLA in healthy donors. Study-wide background: Earlier results showed roughly 110 million unique TCR beta sequences derived from roughly 180 million T cells. Study-wide results and caveats: V- and J-gene trimming in TCR beta was tied to a missense DCLRE1C variant by an analysis performed later. Most TCR beta V segments were productive about 87% or about 30% of the time in an earlier analysis. It was in a later analysis that TCR association rates were seen to vary by HLA locus, highest for DRB1 and lowest for HLA-C.

Germline V gene data show CDR1 as MDHEN and CDR2 as SYDVKM. The CDR3 sequence is 13 residues long. V lost 9 bases and J 7 bases, leaving 16 bases between the germline ends. As to this clone: Antigen unknown.

The PCR was carried out with 60 Vbeta primers and 13 Jbeta primers. Profiled with immunoSEQ multiplex PCR; TCRdb holds only in-frame clones, not every one. The repertoire has roughly 130,000 clones, around 57% of them found once; the top ten carry roughly 1.9%. What was sequenced was PBMCs. This clonotype originated in a male donor in good health and CMV-seronegative. V and J are TRBV28 and TRBJ1-5, with D maybe TRBD1 (5 bases). The CDR3 DNA follows: TGTGCCAGAGTTCAAGGGGCGAGACAGCCCCAGCATTTT. As protein: CARVQGARQPQHF.